Shown below are 32 T cell receptor beta chains from a single sample sequenced in a study of cytomegalovirus exposure and HLA in healthy donors. This table comes from immunoSEQ multiplex PCR, and its TCRdb copy is limited to in-frame clones, with some not included. Here the sample spans 150,000 to 200,000 clones, 86% being singletons. The source material was PBMCs. The source is a man aged 25-45 years in good health and CMV-seropositive.

In the case of this clone: One end of the junction does not line up with germline, which may come from a read error. The chain is built from TRBV7-7 and TRBJ2-5; tentatively, D is TRBD2 (5 bases). Germline V gene sequence: CDR1 SSHAT, CDR2 FNYEAQ (reference sequence). This CDR3 has 14 amino acids. The CDR3 region is CASSFRGLGETQYF. Written as DNA, the CDR3 is TGTGCTAGCAGCTTTCGAGGGCTTGGAGAGACCCAGTACTTC.

The genes are TRBV9 and TRBJ1-5; D gene ambiguous. Per germline, CDR1 SGDLS and CDR2 YYNGEE. CDR3 length equals 15 residues. V was clipped by 0 bases and J by 2 bases, with 9 bases between them. The CDR3 bases are TGTGCCAGCAGCGTAGAGGGAGGAGGCAATCAGCCCCAGCATTTT. Its translation is CASSVEGGGNQPQHF.

A few counts support this clone. The chain is built from TRBV7-3 and TRBJ2-1; D tentatively fits TRBD1 or TRBD2 (7 bases each). This CDR3 region has 16 residues. Germline V gives CDR1 SGHTA, CDR2 FQGTGA. The V end lost 5 bases, the J end lost 2 bases, and 16 bases lay between the germline ends. In nucleotides, the CDR3 is TGTGCCAGCAGCAGAGGCAGGGGGGGCACCTACAATGAGCAGTTCTTC. This sequence encodes CASSRGRGGTYNEQFF.

V is TRBV6-6 and J is TRBJ1-1; D is perhaps TRBD1 (6 bases). Germline V gene data show CDR1 as MNHNY and CDR2 as SVGAGI (reference sequence). The CDR3 totals 13 residues. Trimming shortened V by 4 bases and J by 1 base, and 7 bases separated the two germline ends. The CDR3 reads CASSSTGNTEAFF. The CDR3 coding sequence is TGTGCCAGCAGTTCGACAGGGAACACTGAAGCTTTCTTT.

V and J are TRBV7-9 and TRBJ1-2; D is unclear. The germline V gene has CDR1 SEHNR and CDR2 FQNEAQ (reference sequence). The CDR3 loop spans 16 amino acids. V lost 5 bases, J lost 2 bases, and 18 bases lay in between. CDR3: CASSTLRQRPNYGYTF. CDR3 bases: TGTGCCAGCAGCACGCTAAGGCAGCGCCCAAACTATGGCTACACCTTC.

The chain uses TRBV2 and TRBJ1-2; the match to TRBD1 covers 7 bases. The ends lost 8 bases at V and 5 bases at J; junction bases unmatched: 11. Germline CDR1 reads SNHLY; CDR2 reads FYNNEI. CDR3 length equals 14 residues. CDR3: CASGRDSSTYGYTF. As DNA, the CDR3 is TGTGCCAGCGGGAGGGACAGCTCAACGTATGGCTACACCTTC.

This clone occurred once. The rearrangement uses TRBV5-6 and TRBJ2-3; TRBD2 matches 8 bases. The junction had 11 bases not matched to a gene; V was cut back by 5 bases and J by 6 bases. This CDR3 contains 15 residues. From germline, CDR1 is SGHDT and CDR2 YYEEEE. CDR3 sequence reads: CASRVTGTSSDTQYF. DNA for the CDR3: TGTGCCAGCAGGGTTACCGGGACTAGTTCTGATACGCAGTATTTT.

The J gene is TRBJ2-3, the V gene TRBV7-2, with a weak D call TRBD2 (7 bases). This CDR3 is 17 amino acids long. The germline V gene encodes CDR1 SGHTA and CDR2 FQGNSA. The V end was cut by 4 bases, the J end by 2 bases, with 19 bases between. CDR3 nucleotide sequence: TGTGCCAGCAGCTCCCGAGGGGGGGGGAACCCCACAGATACGCAGTATTTT. Translation: CASSSRGGGNPTDTQYF. Full variable domain (outside the CDR3, taken from reference TRBV7-2 and TRBJ2-3): GAGVSQSPSNKVTEKGKDVELRCDPISGHTALYWYRQSLGQGLEFLIYFQGNSAPDKSGLPSDRFSAERTGGSVSTLTIQRTQQEDSAVYLCASSSRGGGNPTDTQYFGPGTRLTVL.

The chain combines TRBV6-5 with TRBJ2-7; D gene ambiguous. Germline V gene lookup returns CDR1 MNHEY and CDR2 SVGAGI. The V and J ends lost 6 bases and 5 bases respectively, with 14 bases between them. This CDR3 region has 13 residues. CDR3 coding DNA: TGTGCCAGCAGCGACCGAGCCACGGACGAGCAGTACTTC. Translation gives CASSDRATDEQYF.

The J gene is TRBJ2-2, the V gene TRBV25-1; no clear D gene. The germline CDR1 and CDR2 sequences are MGHDK and SYGVNS. CDR3 size: 11 residues. V was clipped by 3 bases and J by 5 bases, with 1 base between them. The chain's CDR3 is CASSETGELFF. DNA for the CDR3: TGTGCCAGCAGTGAGACCGGGGAGCTGTTTTTT.

This clone is a singleton in its sample. The chain combines TRBV5-6 with TRBJ1-2, with 9 bases lining up with TRBD1. The CDR3 is made up of 15 amino acids. CDR1 and CDR2 (germline): SGHDT, YYEEEE. Trimming took 5 bases from V and 7 from J; bases not matched to a gene: 12. The CDR3 DNA reads as TGTGCCAGCAGTTCGACCCGGGACAGGGATATTGGCTACACCTTC. Translation: CASSSTRDRDIGYTF.

J is TRBJ2-5 and V is TRBV5-8, with D possibly TRBD2 on 6 matching bases. This CDR3 comprises 16 residues. V was cut by 0 bases and J by 2 bases, with 14 bases left in between. Germline V gene lookup returns CDR1 SGHTS and CDR2 YDEGEE. The CDR3 DNA sequence: TGTGCCAGCAGCTTGGGGCCCGGGGGAGGTCAAGAGACCCAGTACTTC. Amino acids: CASSLGPGGGQETQYF.

This chain connects TRBV13 to TRBJ1-2; maybe TRBD1 (5 bases). This CDR3 is 15 amino acids long. Between the trimmed V and J ends, which lost 5 bases and 6 bases, there was a span of 19 bases. Per germline, CDR1 PRHDT and CDR2 FYEKMQ (reference sequence). CDR3 DNA sequence: TGTGCCAGCAGCCTATTCCGGGACGTTCTCAATGGCTACACCTTC. Its translation: CASSLFRDVLNGYTF.

The rearrangement uses TRBV6-1 and TRBJ2-7; no reliable D call. The V end lost 1 base, the J end lost 2 bases, and 3 bases lay between the germline ends. This CDR3 is built from 12 residues. Per the germline V gene, CDR1 is MNHNS and CDR2 is SASEGT. CDR3 sequence: CASSEEPYEQYF. CDR3 sequence (DNA): TGTGCCAGCAGTGAAGAGCCCTACGAGCAGTACTTC.

This chain uses TRBV5-6 with TRBJ2-3, with a possible D match to TRBD1 (6 bases). CDR3 length equals 15 residues. Germline lookup yields CDR1 SGHDT and CDR2 YYEEEE. V was shortened by 0 bases and J by 4 bases, with 12 bases between the two germline ends. CDR3 bases: TGTGCCAGCAGCTTGGGAGGGGGTCTTGCAGATACGCAGTATTTT. Translated, it gives CASSLGGGLADTQYF.

V and J are TRBV11-2 and TRBJ2-7, with D unresolved. The CDR3 has 13 residues. V lost 7 bases to trimming and J lost 5 bases, with 15 bases between them. The V gene's germline CDR1 is SGHAT and CDR2 FQNNGV. The CDR3 nucleotides read TGTGCCAGCAATTACCCCCTTCGGGACGAGCAGTACTTC. Its protein product is CASNYPLRDEQYF.

V is TRBV25-1 and J is TRBJ2-5; 7 nucleotides match TRBD1. Germline V gene sequence: CDR1 MGHDK, CDR2 SYGVNS. J was trimmed by 5 bases and V by 2 bases; bases with no gene match: 8. The CDR3 spans 15 residues. Here the CDR3 reads CASSEPLTGTETQYF. The DNA for the CDR3 is TGTGCCAGCAGTGAACCTCTGACAGGGACGGAGACCCAGTACTTC.

The rearrangement uses TRBV5-1 and TRBJ2-5; D may be TRBD2 (5 bases). V shed 3 bases and J shed 3 bases, with 18 bases lying between them. The germline V gene has CDR1 SGHRS and CDR2 YFSETQ. CDR3 length equals 16 residues. The CDR3 DNA reads TGCGCCAGCAGCTCGGGAACGGGCCTACCTGAAGAGACCCAGTACTTC. It yields the protein CASSSGTGLPEETQYF.

The chain employs TRBV7-9 and TRBJ1-2; 8 nucleotides agree with TRBD1. The CDR3 is 15 amino acids. The V gene end was trimmed by 1 base and the J gene end by 4 bases; junction bases not matched to a gene: 5. The V gene's germline CDR1 is SEHNR and CDR2 FQNEAQ (reference sequence). CDR3 coding DNA: TGTGCCAGCAGCTTAGGGGACAGGCCATTCTATGGCTACACCTTC. Residues: CASSLGDRPFYGYTF.

The gene calls are TRBV27 and TRBJ2-1; D is uncertain. The V gene's germline CDR1 is MNHEY and CDR2 SMNVEV (reference sequence). This CDR3 contains 16 residues. The germline V and J ends were trimmed by 0 bases and 5 bases, with 14 bases remaining between them. CDR3 sequence: CASSLSRPPGDNEQFF. The DNA for the CDR3 is TGTGCCAGCAGTTTATCGAGACCTCCCGGTGACAATGAGCAGTTCTTC.

The chain is built from TRBV15 and TRBJ1-5; TRBD1 is a possible D gene (5 bases). The CDR3 is made up of 17 amino acids. V was clipped by 2 bases and J by 0 bases, with 14 bases between them. Germline assignment: CDR1 LNHNV and CDR2 YYDKDF (reference sequence). This CDR3 reads CATSRPRGGNSNQPQHF. The CDR3, as DNA: TGTGCCACCAGCAGACCTCGTGGGGGGAATAGCAATCAGCCCCAGCATTTT.

This clone was found a few times. The CDR3 sequence: CASSLGSGDTQYF. For the CDR3, the DNA is TGTGCCAGCAGCCTCGGCTCGGGGGATACGCAGTATTTT. The chain links TRBV6-6 to TRBJ2-3; weak D call: TRBD2 (5 bases). The CDR3 is 13 residues long. Germline CDR1 and CDR2: MNHNY and SVGAGI (reference sequence). The germline V and J ends were trimmed by 6 bases and 6 bases, with 13 bases remaining between them.

This sequence joins TRBV6-5 and TRBJ2-7; no clear D. This CDR3 has 14 amino acids. V was shortened by 6 bases and J by 4 bases, with 16 bases between the two germline ends. Germline V gene lookup returns CDR1 MNHEY and CDR2 SVGAGI. The CDR3 DNA reads TGTGCCAGCAGGGCCAGTGGCCCGCCTTACGAGCAGTACTTC. Protein sequence: CASRASGPPYEQYF.

The chain couples TRBV6-5 to TRBJ1-5; 9 bases match TRBD1. The CDR3 consists of 15 residues. Germline V gene sequence: CDR1 MNHEY, CDR2 SVGAGI. The V and J ends lost 3 bases and 8 bases, in that order; junction bases with no gene match: 8. CDR3 bases: TGTGCCAGCAGTTATTGGGACAGGGCGACTGAGCCCCAGCATTTT. It is translated as CASSYWDRATEPQHF.

CDR3 protein: CSVAPRGDYGYTF. CDR3 sequence (DNA): TGCAGCGTTGCCCCAAGGGGGGACTATGGCTACACCTTC. The chain links TRBV29-1 to TRBJ1-2; D possibly corresponds to TRBD1 (6 bases). Germline CDR1 is SQVTM and CDR2 is ANQGSEA. This CDR3 spans 13 amino acids. V lost 4 bases and J lost 3, with 12 bases in between.

CDR3 sequence: CAWNKGSGRTGGVYGYTF. CDR3 DNA sequence: TGTGCCTGGAATAAGGGATCGGGACGAACAGGGGGCGTCTATGGCTACACCTTC. The V gene is TRBV30, the J gene TRBJ1-2; TRBD1 agrees at 9 bases. The V and J ends lost 4 bases and 4 bases, in that order; junction bases with no gene match: 19. The germline CDR1 and CDR2 sequences are GTSNPN and SVGIG (reference sequence). The CDR3 length is 18 residues.

This clone was seen just once. The J gene is TRBJ2-2, the V gene TRBV9; D not certain. CDR1 and CDR2 from the germline V gene are SGDLS and YYNGEE. V lost 0 bases and J 3 bases, leaving 0 bases between the germline ends. The length of the CDR3 is 12 residues. The CDR3 protein is CASSVDTGELFF. The CDR3 DNA reads TGTGCCAGCAGCGTAGACACCGGGGAGCTGTTTTTT.

V usage is TRBV15 and J usage is TRBJ2-7; D might be TRBD2 (5 bases). Germline CDR1 reads LNHNV; CDR2 reads YYDKDF (reference sequence). V was trimmed by 0 bases and J by 2 bases, leaving 8 bases between them. This CDR3 spans 14 amino acids. CDR3 DNA: TGTGCCACCAGCAGAGATGCAGCGGCCTACGAGCAGTACTTC. Translated: CATSRDAAAYEQYF.

V gene TRBV18 combines with J gene TRBJ1-2; 7 positions match TRBD1. V lost 5 bases and J lost 8; bases outside the gene matches: 17. CDR3 size: 16 residues. Germline V CDR1 and CDR2: KGHSH, LQKENI. CDR3 amino acids: CASSYSRDSLFGGYTF. DNA for the CDR3: TGTGCCAGCTCATACTCTCGGGACAGCCTTTTTGGAGGCTACACCTTC.

This clone occurred a few times. V usage is TRBV19 and J usage is TRBJ1-4; 7 bases align to TRBD1. CDR1 is LNHDA, CDR2 SQIVND, per germline (reference sequence). The CDR3 is 14 residues long. J gave up 11 bases and V 5 bases, and 11 bases lay outside the gene matches. CDR3 sequence (DNA): TGTGCCAGTAGTGAGGGACAGAATCCCGGTAAACTGTTTTTT. It specifies CASSEGQNPGKLFF.

This sequence joins TRBV5-1 and TRBJ2-5; D uncertain. The CDR3 extends over 14 amino acids. Trimming cost V 0 bases and J 3 bases, with 9 bases left between them. The V gene's germline CDR1 is SGHRS and CDR2 YFSETQ. This CDR3 is CASSLDGIEETQYF. CDR3 nucleotide sequence: TGCGCCAGCAGCTTGGACGGTATTGAAGAGACCCAGTACTTC. The full variable domain, with the rest looked up from reference TRBV5-1 and TRBJ2-5, is KAGVTQTPRYLIKTRGQQVTLSCSPISGHRSVSWYQQTPGQGLQFLFEYFSETQRNKGNFPGRFSGRQFSNSRSEMNVSTLELGDSALYLCASSLDGIEETQYFGPGTRLLVL.

V gene TRBV6-1 combines with J gene TRBJ1-5; 9 bases match TRBD1. Germline V gene data show CDR1 as MNHNS and CDR2 as SASEGT. CDR3 length: 16 residues. After removal of 4 bases from V and 5 bases from J, the junction contained 9 bases not matched to a gene. The CDR3 sequence is CASSAFRDRDDQPQHF. The CDR3 DNA follows: TGTGCCAGCAGTGCATTTCGGGACAGGGATGATCAGCCCCAGCATTTT.